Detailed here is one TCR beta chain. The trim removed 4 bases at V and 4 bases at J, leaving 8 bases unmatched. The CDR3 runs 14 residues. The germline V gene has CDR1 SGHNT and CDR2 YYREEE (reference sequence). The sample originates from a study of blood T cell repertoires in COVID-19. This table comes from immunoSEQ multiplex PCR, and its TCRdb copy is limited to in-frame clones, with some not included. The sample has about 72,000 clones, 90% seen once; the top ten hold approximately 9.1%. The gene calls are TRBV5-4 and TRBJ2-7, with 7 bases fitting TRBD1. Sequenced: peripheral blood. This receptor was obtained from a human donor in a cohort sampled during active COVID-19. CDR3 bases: TGTGCCAGCAGCCTTGACAGGGCTGCGTACGAGCAGTACTTC. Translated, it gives CASSLDRAAYEQYF.